This T cell receptor beta chain appears in the sequencing data of a study of PD-1 blockade in mismatch repair-deficient tumors. TCRdb keeps only in-frame clones here, not all; method: immunoSEQ multiplex PCR. The table includes 85,000 to 130,000 clones, about 79% detected once. Here the sequenced sample was peripheral blood, taken about 33 weeks after starting pembrolizumab. This TCR was recovered from an adult with mismatch repair-deficient cancer.

In nucleotides, the CDR3 is TGCGCCAGCAGCCAAAATTACGAGCAGTACTTC. Its protein is CASSQNYEQYF. The chain links TRBV4-3 to TRBJ2-7; unclear D gene. CDR3 length equals 11 residues. Germline assignment: CDR1 LGHNA and CDR2 YSLEER. The germline V and J ends were trimmed by 2 bases and 4 bases, with 3 bases remaining between them.